Listed here is a single T cell receptor beta chain. Germline-derived CDR1 and CDR2 are MRHNA and SNTAGT. V was clipped by 6 bases and J by 7 bases, with 16 bases between them. CDR3 length: 14 residues. The data derive from a study of blood T cells in healthy people across ages. Sample-barcoded 5' priming and a J-beta primer mix drove a second PCR of roughly 7 to 11 cycles. CDR3-containing paired-end reads numbering at least 2.5 million came from each sample. TCRdb reprocessed the 5' RACE reads via MiXCR and lists one record per CDR3 protein. The data contain some 920,000 distinct CDR3 sequences, roughly 51% of them singletons. Isolation per sample recovered at least 6.5 million PBMCs. Each sample yielded at least 6 micrograms of PBMC total RNA.

This receptor was taken from a woman in her fifties or sixties in good health. The specimen was blood. This sequence joins TRBV6-4 and TRBJ2-4; D not resolved. This chain's CDR3 is CASSPDPHGNIQYF. CDR3 DNA: TGTGCCAGCAGCCCCGACCCCCACGGGAACATTCAGTACTTC.